One T cell receptor (beta chain) is described in this entry. It lacks a known antigen. Per-base quality was not reported, and no clone a single base away is much larger than it. This specimen comes from a study of blood T cell repertoires in COVID-19 (TCRdb year 2020). Notes on the research overall: Samples covering the acute and convalescent phases of COVID-19 were provided by collaborators in the United States, Italy and Spain. The prospective study material was composed of cDNA or gDNA derived from T cells, B-cell-depleted T cells, or PBMCs. Subjects who had been exposed to COVID-19, were actively infected with it, or had recovered from it provided the deeply sampled blood TCRbeta repertoires that made up the dataset. The repertoires were released in a freely available public database meant as a resource for research on the immune response to SARS-CoV-2. The samples were drawn from the first 160 participants of the ongoing ImmuneRACE study and from under 1,500 subjects provided by 6 global collaborators. The sample metadata nearly always contained a de-identified subject ID, COVID-19 status, age in years and sex. Where HLA class I and class II types were available, the types were taken from metadata supplied by the sample provider, not from assay-based typing. Points the paper makes about the study in general: Clinical and demographic metadata were provided uncurated, with the amount varying by source and participant.

TCRbeta CDR3 regions were amplified from genomic DNA using the immunoSEQ Assay, a bias-controlled multiplex PCR. The source study handled its data this way. Nucleated cell counts per sample were estimated from amplification of reference gene primers within the assay. To quantify the absolute abundance of each unique TCRbeta CDR3 rearrangement, sequence reads were collapsed and filtered. Productive Simpson clonality was computed per sample as the square root of Simpson's diversity index over productive rearrangements. The source is immuneACCESS, and TCRdb retained only in-frame sequences with V and J called. Part of the clones is not carried over; for the studies checked, unresolved V genes explain less than half of this, and the remainder is unexplained. V and J calls and clone size are those listed in that table; D and trimming were worked out from the DNA. Here the sample has some 23,000 clones; approximately 88% occur a single time. The ten largest clonotypes hold roughly 10% of the sample.

The germline V gene (reference sequence) yields LNHDA for CDR1 and SQIVND for CDR2. V drops 5 bases and J drops 0 bases, leaving 7 bases in between. The CDR3 sequence holds 13 residues, the cysteine and phenylalanine included. Here the CDR3 DNA is all that survives: 39 bases in frame from base 1. Whole blood was collected in K2EDTA tubes by collaborating institutions according to the institutions' own protocols. For TCRbeta analysis, collaborators shipped samples as frozen whole blood, isolated PBMCs, or DNA extracted from either of those sample types. The sequence was collected from a human donor with active COVID-19. The donor label of this sample is uncertain. The chain is assembled from TRBV19 and TRBJ1-1, with the identity of the D gene unclear. The sequenced material came from peripheral blood. This receptor has the CDR3 CASSSQVNTEAFF. The DNA sequence is as follows: TGTGCCAGTAGTTCCCAGGTGAACACTGAAGCTTTCTTT. Here the CDR3 is joined to the reference TRBV19 and TRBJ1-1 genes, and the full variable domain is: DGGITQSPKYLFRKEGQNVTLSCEQNLNHDAMYWYRQDPGQGLRLIYYSQIVNDFQKGDIAEGYSVSREKKESFPLTVTSAQKNPTAFYLCASSSQVNTEAFFGQGTRLTVV.